The entry that follows covers one T cell receptor (beta chain) sequence. The CDR3 consists of 15 residues. Germline values: CDR1 MNHEY, CDR2 SMNVEV (reference sequence). V was trimmed by 2 bases and J by 4 bases, leaving 14 bases between them. This entry belongs to a study of technical replicates of blood from a few donors. Generated by immunoSEQ multiplex PCR, the TCRdb table keeps only in-frame clones and is missing some. The sample has around 50,000 clones, about 96% seen once. The clonotype originates from a human donor in good health. The V and J genes are TRBV27 and TRBJ1-2; the D gene is possibly TRBD1 (5 bases). Material: T cells isolated from PBMCs. The CDR3 sequence is CASSLGAPGFYGYTF. The CDR3 DNA follows: TGTGCCAGCAGTTTAGGGGCCCCCGGTTTCTATGGCTACACCTTC.